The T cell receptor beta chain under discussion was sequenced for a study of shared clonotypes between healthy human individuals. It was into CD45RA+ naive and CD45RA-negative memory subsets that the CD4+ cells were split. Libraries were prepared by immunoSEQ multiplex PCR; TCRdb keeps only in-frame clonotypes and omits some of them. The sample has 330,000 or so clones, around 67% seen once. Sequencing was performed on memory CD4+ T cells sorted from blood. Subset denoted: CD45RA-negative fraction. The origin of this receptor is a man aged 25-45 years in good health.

CDR3 in DNA: TGCGCCAGCAGCCAAGATCCGGCGGGCTCGAAGAGCGGGATTCAGTACTTC. Its protein product is CASSQDPAGSKSGIQYF. V is TRBV4-3 and J is TRBJ2-5; 7 positions match TRBD2. CDR3 length: 17 amino acids. In germline, CDR1 is LGHNA, CDR2 YSLEER. J was trimmed by 11 bases and V by 0 bases; bases with no gene match: 18.